This T cell receptor beta chain was captured by sequencing in a study of OX40 agonist ivuxolimab in advanced cancers. Method: immunoSEQ multiplex PCR; TCRdb's copy keeps in-frame clones and lacks some. This sample has tens of thousands of clones, with 70% to 90% found just once. In germline, CDR1 is SGHVS, CDR2 FNYEAQ. There are 13 residues in the CDR3. Trimming left V 3 bases short and J 4 bases short, with 9 bases between. Sampled blood was obtained at baseline, cycle 4 day 1, and cycle 7 day 1. The clonotype comes from an adult with an advanced solid tumor such as melanoma, head and neck, liver or kidney cancer. Specimen: CD4+ or CD8+ T cells sorted from blood, collected in a trial of the OX40 agonist ivuxolimab. The genes are TRBV7-6 and TRBJ2-5; maybe TRBD1 (6 bases). This CDR3 reads CASSFGRGETQYF. CDR3 coding DNA: TGTGCCAGCAGCTTCGGCAGGGGAGAGACCCAGTACTTC.